This T cell receptor beta chain emerged from a study of cytomegalovirus exposure and HLA in healthy donors. Primers: 60 Vbeta forward and 13 Jbeta reverse. TCRdb's copy holds only in-frame clones and misses some; the assay was immunoSEQ multiplex PCR. This table has about 140,000 clones, roughly 79% appearing once. Regarding this clone: The antigen is unknown. Relative to the germline gene, one junction end is altered; a read error may explain this.

Regarding the study as a whole: The study flagged roughly 150 TCR beta chains as cytomegalovirus-associated.

Specimen: PBMCs. The origin of this receptor is a male donor in good health and CMV-seronegative.

The CDR3 region is CASSLRPLPTNGKLFF. In DNA form, the CDR3 reads TGTGCCAGCAGCTTAAGACCATTGCCCACTAATGGAAAACTGTTTTTT. This sequence joins TRBV7-6 and TRBJ1-4; the D is unclear. The CDR3 consists of 16 residues. CDR1 is SGHVS and CDR2 is FNYEAQ in the germline V gene.